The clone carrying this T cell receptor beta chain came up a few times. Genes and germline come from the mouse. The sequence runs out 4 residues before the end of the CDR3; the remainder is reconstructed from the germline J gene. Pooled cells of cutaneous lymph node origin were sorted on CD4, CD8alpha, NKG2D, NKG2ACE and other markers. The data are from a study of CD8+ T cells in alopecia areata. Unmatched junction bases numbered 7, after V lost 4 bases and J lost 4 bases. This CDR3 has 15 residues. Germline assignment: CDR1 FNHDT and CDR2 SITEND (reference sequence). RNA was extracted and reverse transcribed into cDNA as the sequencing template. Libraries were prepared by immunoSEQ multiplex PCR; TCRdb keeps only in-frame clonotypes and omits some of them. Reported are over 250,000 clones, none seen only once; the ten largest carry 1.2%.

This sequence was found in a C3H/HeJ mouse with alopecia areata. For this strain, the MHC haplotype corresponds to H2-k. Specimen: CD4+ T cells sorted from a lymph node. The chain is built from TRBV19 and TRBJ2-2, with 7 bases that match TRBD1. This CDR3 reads CASSLQGRGTGQLYF. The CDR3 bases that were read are TGTGCCAGCAGTTTACAGGGGCGGGGCACCGGG.